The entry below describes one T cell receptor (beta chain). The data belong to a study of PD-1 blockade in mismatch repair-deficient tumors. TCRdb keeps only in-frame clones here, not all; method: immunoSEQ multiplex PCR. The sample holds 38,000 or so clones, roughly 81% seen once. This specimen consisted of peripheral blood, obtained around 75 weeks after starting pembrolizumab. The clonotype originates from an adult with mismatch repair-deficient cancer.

CDR3 bases: TGTGCCAGCAGTGCCGGCGCCAACGTCCTGACTTTC. It codes for CASSAGANVLTF. V usage is TRBV25-1 and J usage is TRBJ2-6; no definite D call. Germline-derived CDR1 and CDR2 are MGHDK and SYGVNS. The CDR3 consists of 12 residues. Deletions cut 4 bases from V and 7 bases from J, with 5 bases between.